Below, 16 T cell receptor beta chains from the same sample are listed, as sequenced in a study of blood T cell repertoires in COVID-19. The repertoire was sequenced with immunoSEQ multiplex PCR; TCRdb's copy has only in-frame clones and lacks some. The repertoire holds 150,000 or so clones, with over 75% as singletons. The sample comprised peripheral blood. The source is a woman between 40 and 50 years old with acute or convalescent COVID-19.

The rearrangement uses TRBV27 and TRBJ1-5; weak D call: TRBD1 (5 bases). The CDR3 runs to 16 residues. V shed 4 bases and J shed 5 bases, with 18 bases lying between them. Germline loops: CDR1 MNHEY, CDR2 SMNVEV (reference sequence). The CDR3 loop is CASSSTGHSPYQPQHF. The CDR3 coding sequence is TGTGCCAGCAGTTCTACCGGACATTCACCGTATCAGCCCCAGCATTTT.

This clone was found once. V and J are TRBV5-1 and TRBJ1-6; D gene unclear. The CDR3 is made up of 13 amino acids. Germline-derived CDR1 and CDR2 are SGHRS and YFSETQ. V was cut by 3 bases and J by 15 bases, with 16 bases left in between. The CDR3 DNA follows: TGCGCCAGCAGCTCCAACGTCAGGCAGCTCCTCCACTTT. Protein product: CASSSNVRQLLHF.

This sequence joins TRBV2 and TRBJ2-7; the D gene is possibly TRBD1 (6 bases). V dropped 2 bases and J dropped 2 bases, with 10 bases sitting between them. Germline values: CDR1 SNHLY, CDR2 FYNNEI. CDR3 size: 14 residues. The CDR3 sequence is CASSEMGATYEQYF. The CDR3 coding sequence is TGTGCCAGCAGTGAAATGGGGGCAACCTACGAGCAGTACTTC.

CDR3 amino acids: CASSPSLAGGPPGGTDTQYF. DNA for the CDR3: TGCGCCAGCAGCCCCTCTCTAGCGGGAGGGCCTCCGGGGGGCACAGATACGCAGTATTTT. The rearrangement links TRBV4-1 to TRBJ2-3; 12 bases are a match to TRBD2. CDR1 and CDR2 (germline): MGHRA, YSYEKL. Losses at the gene ends were 4 bases for V and 1 base for J; bases not matched to a gene: 15. This CDR3 has 20 amino acids.

The V gene is TRBV4-1, the J gene TRBJ2-2, with D possibly being TRBD1 (6 bases). Trimming shortened V by 4 bases and J by 0 bases, and 6 bases separated the two germline ends. The germline CDR1 and CDR2 sequences are MGHRA and YSYEKL. The CDR3 loop spans 14 amino acids. The DNA of the CDR3 is TGCGCCAGCAGCCGGGACACGAACACCGGGGAGCTGTTTTTT. Amino acid sequence: CASSRDTNTGELFF.

The V gene is TRBV6-6, the J gene TRBJ1-4; tentative D call: TRBD1 (6 bases). Between the trimmed V and J ends, which lost 0 bases and 5 bases, there was a span of 10 bases. This CDR3 is built from 15 residues. In germline, CDR1 is MNHNY, CDR2 SVGAGI (reference sequence). CDR3 in DNA: TGTGCCAGCAGTTACTCGGGGCAGGGGAATGAAAAACTGTTTTTT. The encoded protein is CASSYSGQGNEKLFF.

V is TRBV24-1 and J is TRBJ2-2; tentatively, D is TRBD2 (5 bases). Trimming left V 5 bases short and J 4 bases short, with 13 bases between. This CDR3 region has 15 residues. Germline V CDR1 and CDR2: KGHDR, SFDVKD. The CDR3 reads CATSGWGDVTGELFF. As DNA, the CDR3 is TGTGCCACCAGTGGATGGGGAGATGTCACCGGGGAGCTGTTTTTT.

V is TRBV9 and J is TRBJ2-3; possible D gene TRBD1, 6 bases. The length of the CDR3 is 16 residues. CDR1 and CDR2 from the germline V gene are SGDLS and YYNGEE. V lost 3 bases to trimming and J lost 7 bases, with 21 bases between them. The CDR3: CASSALTGSGINTQYF. CDR3 in DNA: TGTGCCAGCAGCGCCCTAACAGGGTCCGGAATAAATACGCAGTATTTT.

The chain employs TRBV6-5 and TRBJ2-1; 10 nucleotides agree with TRBD2. From germline, CDR1 is MNHEY and CDR2 SVGAGI. The CDR3 contains 16 residues. Trimming removed 0 bases from V and 3 bases from J; junction bases left unmatched: 2. CDR3 nucleotides: TGTGCCAGCAGTTACTCCGGACTAGCGGACTACAATGAGCAGTTCTTC. Encoded protein: CASSYSGLADYNEQFF.

The chain carries TRBV4-2 and TRBJ2-7; D not resolved. The CDR3 runs 13 residues. Germline V gives CDR1 LGHNA, CDR2 YNFKEQ. Trimming removed 0 bases from V and 3 bases from J, with 6 bases in between. CDR3 DNA: TGTGCCAGCAGCCAAGATCGTAACTACGAGCAGTACTTC. Translation gives CASSQDRNYEQYF.

This clone has a handful of counts. The chain joins TRBV6-4 to TRBJ1-1; D uncertain. This CDR3 has 13 residues. Trimming stripped 0 bases from V and 4 bases from J, with 6 bases between. Germline V gene data show CDR1 as MRHNA and CDR2 as SNTAGT. The CDR3 DNA sequence: TGTGCCAGCAGTGACTCGGACTCCACTGAAGCTTTCTTT. Its protein product is CASSDSDSTEAFF.

This clone was seen a handful of times. The chain combines TRBV19 with TRBJ1-6, with no clear D. In germline, CDR1 is LNHDA, CDR2 SQIVND (reference sequence). The CDR3 loop spans 10 amino acids. The V end lost 5 bases, the J end lost 17 bases, and 10 bases lay between the germline ends. CDR3 sequence reads: CASSGEVVHF. The CDR3 DNA reads as TGTGCCAGTAGTGGGGAGGTGGTCCACTTT.

The V call is TRBV30, the J call TRBJ2-2; TRBD2 is a possible D gene (6 bases). Germline assignment: CDR1 GTSNPN and CDR2 SVGIG (reference sequence). V lost 0 bases to trimming and J lost 5 bases, with 19 bases between them. The CDR3 contains 17 residues. CDR3 sequence: CAWSVTRRALGTGELFF. The CDR3, as DNA: TGTGCCTGGAGTGTAACCCGGAGGGCCCTCGGAACCGGGGAGCTGTTTTTT.

This sequence joins TRBV11-2 and TRBJ2-7; 8 positions agree with TRBD1. CDR3 length: 14 residues. The V gene end was trimmed by 6 bases and the J gene end by 3 bases; junction bases not matched to a gene: 7. CDR1 and CDR2 (germline): SGHAT, FQNNGV. The CDR3 protein is CASRLTGAHYEQYF. CDR3 DNA sequence: TGTGCCAGCAGGCTGACAGGGGCCCACTACGAGCAGTACTTC.

The CDR3 protein is CASSLGGASSYNEQFF. The CDR3 nucleotides read TGTGCCAGCAGCTTAGGTGGGGCTAGCTCCTACAATGAGCAGTTCTTC. V usage is TRBV7-3 and J usage is TRBJ2-1; D is possibly TRBD1 (5 bases). This CDR3 has 16 amino acids. Germline loops: CDR1 SGHTA, CDR2 FQGTGA. With 2 bases removed from V and 0 bases from J, the gap between germline ends came to 11 bases.

The V call is TRBV28, the J call TRBJ1-1; D possibly corresponds to TRBD1 (5 bases). Germline loops: CDR1 MDHEN, CDR2 SYDVKM. Trimming took off 8 bases at V and 4 bases at J, with 14 bases between the two ends. The CDR3 length is 13 residues. The CDR3 here is CASRAVGGTEAFF. The CDR3 bases are TGTGCCAGCCGGGCTGTGGGGGGCACTGAAGCTTTCTTT.